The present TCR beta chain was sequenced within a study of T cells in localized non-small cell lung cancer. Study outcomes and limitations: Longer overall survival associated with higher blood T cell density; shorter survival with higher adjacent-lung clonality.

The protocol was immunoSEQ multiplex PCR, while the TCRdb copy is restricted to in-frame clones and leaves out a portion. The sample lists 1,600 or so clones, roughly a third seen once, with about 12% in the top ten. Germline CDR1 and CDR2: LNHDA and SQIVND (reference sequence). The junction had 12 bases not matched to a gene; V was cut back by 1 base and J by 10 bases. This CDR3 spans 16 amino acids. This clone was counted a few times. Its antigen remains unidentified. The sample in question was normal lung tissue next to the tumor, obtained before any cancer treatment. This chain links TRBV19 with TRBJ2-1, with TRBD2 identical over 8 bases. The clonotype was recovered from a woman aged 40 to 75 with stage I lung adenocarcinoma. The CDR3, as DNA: TGTGCCAGTAGTATAGTGCTAGGCGCGGGGGGTTGGGAGCAGTTCTTC. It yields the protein CASSIVLGAGGWEQFF.